These 11 T cell receptor beta chains were sequenced from one sample in a study of neurological immune-mediated disorders. Time point here: longitudinal time-point 3. TCRdb reprocessed the 5' RACE reads via MiXCR and lists one record per CDR3 protein. The top ten hold about 3% of the sample, which has around 100,000 distinct CDR3 sequences, 9.5% to 14% seen once. The sample comprised PBMCs. The source of these receptors is a female donor with HTLV-1-associated myelopathy (HAM/TSP).

This clonotype was recorded at least ten times. The chain has TRBV6-5 and TRBJ1-3, with D unresolved. The CDR3 loop spans 15 amino acids. CDR1 is MNHEY and CDR2 is SVGAGI in the germline V gene. Trimming removed 7 bases at V and 4 bases at J, with 17 bases between. The chain's CDR3 is CASTSSWAGGNTIYF. CDR3 in DNA: TGTGCCAGCACATCCTCCTGGGCAGGCGGAAACACCATATATTTT.

This clonotype was picked up many times. The V call is TRBV5-1, the J call TRBJ1-1; weak D call: TRBD1 (5 bases). Trimming left V 4 bases short and J 1 base short, with 17 bases between. Germline lookup yields CDR1 SGHRS and CDR2 YFSETQ. The CDR3 runs 16 residues. The CDR3 nucleotides are TGCGCCAGCAGCGCCGTCTTGGGGCCGAAGAACACTGAAGCTTTCTTT. This encodes CASSAVLGPKNTEAFF.

This clonotype appeared many times. The J gene is TRBJ2-2, the V gene TRBV24-1; 8 bases align to TRBD1. This CDR3 contains 16 residues. Germline-derived CDR1 and CDR2 are KGHDR and SFDVKD. V was clipped by 5 bases and J by 6 bases; unmatched bases: 10. The CDR3 nucleotides are TGTGCCACCAGTGCCCAAGGACAGGGCTTTTCCGGGGAGCTGTTTTTT. This codes for CATSAQGQGFSGELFF.

This clonotype was detected a few times. This chain connects TRBV12-5 to TRBJ1-1; the match to TRBD1 covers 10 bases. This CDR3 is 21 amino acids long. The germline CDR1 and CDR2 sequences are LGHNT and FRNRAP. Trimming cost V 4 bases and J 0 bases; bases outside gene matches: 20. CDR3 sequence: CASGSGEGQGPRLDMNTEAFF. CDR3 sequence (DNA): TGTGCTAGTGGTTCAGGGGAGGGACAGGGGCCTCGGCTGGACATGAACACTGAAGCTTTCTTT.

This clonotype was seen a handful of times. This sequence joins TRBV2 and TRBJ1-6; D ambiguous. Germline CDR1 and CDR2: SNHLY and FYNNEI. This CDR3 is built from 14 residues. The V and J ends lost 5 bases and 6 bases respectively, with 11 bases between them. This CDR3 is CASSYSAINSPLHF. CDR3 bases: TGTGCCAGCAGTTATTCAGCGATTAATTCACCCCTCCACTTT.

The chain couples TRBV4-1 to TRBJ1-2; the match to TRBD1 covers 10 bases. The CDR3 sequence is 16 residues long. V was clipped by 2 bases and J by 13 bases; unmatched bases: 16. The germline V gene encodes CDR1 MGHRA and CDR2 YSYEKL. The CDR3 DNA follows: TGCGCCAGCAGCCAACTACCGGGACAGGGGATATATTGCTGCACCTTC. Translation gives CASSQLPGQGIYCCTF.

This clonotype was recorded many times. The chain joins TRBV5-1 to TRBJ2-2; maybe TRBD2 (7 bases). V lost 1 base to trimming and J lost 2 bases, with 12 bases between them. CDR1 is SGHRS, CDR2 YFSETQ, per germline. The CDR3 runs 16 residues. The CDR3: CASSLMRGPNTGELFF. In nucleotides, the CDR3 is TGCGCCAGCAGCTTGATGCGGGGGCCTAACACCGGGGAGCTGTTTTTT.

The chain combines TRBV28 with TRBJ2-1, with D maybe TRBD2 (7 bases). Per the germline V gene, CDR1 is MDHEN and CDR2 is SYDVKM. The CDR3 spans 18 residues. V gave up 7 bases and J gave up 4 bases, with 26 bases separating them. The CDR3 nucleotides read TGTGCCAGCACCTCCATGGGAGGCGGGGGCCCCACGTACAATGAGCAGTTCTTC. Protein product: CASTSMGGGGPTYNEQFF. Based on the CDR3 plus reference TRBV28 and TRBJ2-1, the full variable domain is DVKVTQSSRYLVKRTGEKVFLECVQDMDHENMFWYRQDPGLGLRLIYFSYDVKMKEKGDIPEGYSVSREKKERFSLILESASTNQTSMYLCASTSMGGGGPTYNEQFFGPGTRLTVL.

This clonotype was seen at least ten times. The chain employs TRBV5-1 and TRBJ2-7, with D possibly matching TRBD1 (6 bases). There are 15 residues in the CDR3. Germline CDR1 and CDR2: SGHRS and YFSETQ. The germline V and J ends were trimmed by 0 bases and 4 bases, with 14 bases remaining between them. This chain's CDR3 is CASSLDARGRYEQYF. DNA of the CDR3: TGCGCCAGCAGCTTGGACGCCAGGGGTAGGTACGAGCAGTACTTC.

There are many counts of this clonotype. This chain uses TRBV5-1 with TRBJ2-2; no definite D call. Germline-derived CDR1 and CDR2 are SGHRS and YFSETQ. Trimming stripped 0 bases from V and 6 bases from J, with 6 bases between. The CDR3 loop spans 13 amino acids. CDR3 nucleotides: TGCGCCAGCAGCTTGGATAGGGCCGGGGAGCTGTTTTTT. Protein product: CASSLDRAGELFF.

This clonotype came up many times. CDR3 DNA sequence: TGTGCCAGCAGTGCCCAGCGCTATGGCTACACCTTC. This gives the protein CASSAQRYGYTF. V and J are TRBV12-3 or TRBV12-4 and TRBJ1-2; D not resolved. The CDR3 is 12 amino acids. Trimming removed 5 bases from V and 4 bases from J, with 8 bases in between.